This is a list of T cell receptor beta chains from one sample in a study of T cell responses to AZD1222 COVID-19 vaccine. The method was immunoSEQ multiplex PCR; TCRdb's version includes in-frame clones alone and lacks a portion of them. The repertoire consists of around 200,000 clones, with roughly 92% occurring once and the leading ten covering roughly 1.7%. Material: peripheral blood, obtained 28 days after the second AZD1222 dose. Source of these receptors: an adult who received the AZD1222 COVID-19 vaccine. The CDR3 runs from the conserved cysteine through the conserved F or W. The D gene is left open where the match is weak. The size field is filled for only some rows; it gives once, few, many or a size class.

clone size,D gene,J gene,V gene,CDR3 protein,CDR3 DNA
NA,TRBD2,TRBJ2-1,TRBV12-5,CASGLVLAGTYNEQFF,TGTGCTAGTGGTTTGGTACTAGCGGGGACCTACAATGAGCAGTTCTTC
NA,NA,TRBJ1-2,TRBV29-1,CSVDGSHPYGYTF,TGCAGCGTTGACGGATCCCATCCTTATGGCTACACCTTC
NA,TRBD2,TRBJ2-3,TRBV9,CASRRGAGRTDTQYF,TGTGCCAGCAGGAGAGGGGCCGGGAGGACAGATACGCAGTATTTT
NA,NA,TRBJ2-1,TRBV2,CASSEASRYNEQFF,TGTGCCAGCAGTGAAGCTAGCCGCTACAATGAGCAGTTCTTC
NA,TRBD2,TRBJ2-1,TRBV6-5,CASSYISGSRYEQFF,TGTGCCAGCAGTTATATTAGCGGGAGCCGCTATGAGCAGTTCTTC
NA,TRBD1,TRBJ2-7,TRBV28,CASRIGQGAYEQYF,TGTGCCAGCAGAATCGGACAGGGGGCCTACGAGCAGTACTTC
NA,TRBD2,TRBJ2-3,TRBV20-1,CSASRAGGPTDTQYF,TGCAGTGCTAGTCGGGCGGGGGGGCCCACAGATACGCAGTATTTT
NA,NA,TRBJ1-3,TRBV10-3,CATESAGDTIYF,TGTGCCACTGAAAGCGCTGGGGACACCATATATTTT
NA,TRBD2,TRBJ2-3,TRBV6-4,CASSALGLGTDTQYF,TGTGCCAGCAGTGCACTGGGACTAGGCACAGATACGCAGTATTTT
NA,NA,TRBJ1-5,TRBV27,CASSLSPDRGNQPQHF,TGTGCCAGCAGTTTATCCCCGGACCGGGGTAATCAGCCCCAGCATTTT
NA,NA,TRBJ2-1,TRBV12-1,CASSAAGGPHEQFF,TGTGCCAGCAGTGCAGCGGGAGGCCCCCATGAGCAGTTCTTC
NA,NA,TRBJ1-4,TRBV11-1,CASSPNPTGTEKLFF,TGTGCCAGCAGCCCAAATCCTACAGGAACTGAAAAACTGTTTTTT
NA,NA,TRBJ1-1,TRBV19,CASRLPLAGTEAFF,TGTGCCAGTAGACTACCCCTCGCGGGCACTGAAGCTTTCTTT
NA,TRBD2,TRBJ2-3,TRBV7-2,CASSPSGGPTDTQYF,TGTGCCAGCAGTCCTAGCGGGGGGCCGACAGATACGCAGTATTTT
NA,NA,TRBJ1-1,TRBV7-5,CARSSGQGSNTEAFF,TGTGCCAGAAGCTCGGGACAGGGATCAAACACTGAAGCTTTCTTT
NA,NA,TRBJ2-3,TRBV6-1,CASSEQPLGRRGADTQYF,TGTGCCAGCAGTGAACAACCTTTGGGACGTAGGGGGGCAGATACGCAGTATTTT
NA,NA,TRBJ2-1,TRBV5-1,CASSLSGFNEQFF,TGCGCCAGCAGCTTGAGCGGGTTCAATGAGCAGTTCTTC
once,TRBD1,TRBJ2-6,TRBV19,CASSPKQGSGANVLTF,TGTGCCAGTAGTCCTAAACAGGGGTCTGGGGCCAACGTCCTGACTTTC
once,NA,TRBJ2-1,TRBV6-5,CASSYLLDEQFF,TGTGCCAGCAGTTACCTCCTTGATGAGCAGTTCTTC
NA,NA,TRBJ1-2,TRBV12-3/TRBV12-4,CASSWIPNYGYTF,TGTGCCAGCAGTTGGATCCCGAACTATGGCTACACCTTC
NA,TRBD1,TRBJ1-3,TRBV5-6,CASSLADRAGNTIYF,TGTGCCAGCAGCTTGGCCGACAGGGCCGGAAACACCATATATTTT
NA,NA,TRBJ2-5,TRBV7-3,CASSLSADSRETQYF,TGTGCCAGCAGCTTGAGCGCCGACAGTCGAGAGACCCAGTACTTC
few,NA,TRBJ1-2,TRBV11-2,CASSLARSGVGYGYTF,TGTGCCAGCAGCTTAGCTCGGTCAGGGGTGGGCTATGGCTACACCTTC
once,NA,TRBJ1-1,TRBV18,CASSPPYYMNTEAFF,TGTGCCAGCTCACCACCGTATTACATGAACACTGAAGCTTTCTTT
NA,NA,TRBJ2-7,TRBV7-2,CASSLRGGEQYF,TGTGCCAGCAGCTTACGAGGGGGCGAGCAGTACTTC
NA,NA,TRBJ2-7,TRBV10-1,CASPVNRDSYEQYF,TGCGCCAGCCCAGTAAACAGGGACTCCTACGAGCAGTACTTC
NA,NA,TRBJ1-5,TRBV6-6,CASSQSRAGQPQHF,TGTGCCAGCAGTCAATCCCGGGCTGGGCAGCCCCAGCATTTT
NA,NA,TRBJ1-1,TRBV6-5,CASSYGGGNTEAFF,TGTGCCAGCAGTTACGGGGGAGGGAACACTGAAGCTTTCTTT
NA,TRBD1,TRBJ1-1,TRBV30,CAWSVLWDRQGKNTEAFF,TGTGCCTGGAGTGTACTTTGGGATAGACAGGGGAAAAACACTGAAGCTTTCTTT
NA,TRBD1,TRBJ2-3,TRBV4-1,CASSTWTGGLDTQYF,TGCGCCAGCAGCACCTGGACAGGGGGGCTAGATACGCAGTATTTT
NA,NA,TRBJ2-5,TRBV5-1,CASTVAVREETQYF,TGCGCCAGCACGGTCGCGGTTCGGGAGGAGACCCAGTACTTC
once,TRBD2,TRBJ2-3,TRBV11-2,CASSLGVAGDTQYF,TGTGCCAGCAGCTTAGGGGTAGCGGGAGATACGCAGTATTTT
NA,NA,TRBJ2-3,TRBV12-5,CASGSTLTLDTDTQYF,TGTGCTAGTGGTTCAACTCTGACTCTGGACACAGATACGCAGTATTTT
NA,NA,TRBJ2-4,TRBV5-6,CASSSRRHTGAKNIQYF,TGTGCCAGCAGCTCGAGAAGACATACGGGTGCCAAAAACATTCAGTACTTC
NA,TRBD1,TRBJ1-5,TRBV27,CASSFPDAKTGGNQPQHF,TGTGCCAGCAGTTTCCCCGACGCCAAGACAGGGGGCAATCAGCCCCAGCATTTT
NA,NA,TRBJ2-1,TRBV19,CASSIQGGSYNEQFF,TGTGCCAGTAGTATCCAAGGGGGCTCCTACAATGAGCAGTTCTTC
NA,NA,TRBJ2-3,TRBV6-5,CASSYSGGIGTDTQYF,TGTGCCAGCAGTTACTCGGGGGGCATCGGCACAGATACGCAGTATTTT
NA,TRBD2,TRBJ2-3,TRBV2,CASSDWGSSGRATDTQYF,TGTGCCAGCAGTGATTGGGGCTCTAGCGGGAGGGCAACAGATACGCAGTATTTT
NA,NA,TRBJ2-3,TRBV28,CASSSVSTDTQYF,TGTGCCAGCAGTTCCGTTAGTACAGATACGCAGTATTTT
NA,NA,TRBJ2-2,TRBV27,CASSLTGRANTGELFF,TGTGCCAGCAGTTTAACGGGCAGAGCGAACACCGGGGAGCTGTTTTTT
NA,TRBD1,TRBJ1-5,TRBV6-5,CASSGQDSNQPQHF,TGTGCCAGCAGCGGACAGGATAGCAATCAGCCCCAGCATTTT
NA,NA,TRBJ1-5,TRBV9,CASSVGTGNQPQHF,TGTGCCAGCAGCGTAGGGACAGGCAATCAGCCCCAGCATTTT
NA,TRBD1,TRBJ1-5,TRBV6-5,CASSTGGTGNQPQHF,TGTGCCAGCAGTACAGGGGGCACAGGCAATCAGCCCCAGCATTTT
once,NA,TRBJ1-2,TRBV15,CATSSRHYGYTF,TGTGCCACCAGCTCTAGACACTATGGCTACACCTTC